The sequence of this T cell receptor (beta chain) was determined in a study of blood T cell repertoires in COVID-19 (dated by TCRdb to 2019 to 2021). Describing the broader study: The collaborator samples originated in the United States, Italy and Spain and spanned the acute and convalescent phases of COVID-19. The prospective study material was composed of cDNA or gDNA derived from T cells, B-cell-depleted T cells, or PBMCs. Deeply sampled blood TCRbeta repertoires from subjects exposed to, actively infected with, or recovered from COVID-19 were included in the dataset. The repertoires were made available in a free public database intended to serve as a resource for research on the immune response to SARS-CoV-2. The samples were drawn from the first 160 participants of the ongoing ImmuneRACE study and from 950 to 1,500 subjects provided by 6 global collaborators. Nearly every sample came with metadata listing a de-identified subject ID, COVID-19 status, age in years and sex. Where available, HLA class I and class II types were taken from metadata supplied by the sample provider and were not determined by assay-based typing.

The germline V gene gives CDR1 as SGHRS and CDR2 as YFSETQ. V and J are trimmed by 7 bases and 4 bases, and the gene matches miss 10 bases of the junction. The CDR3, from cysteine to phenylalanine, totals 15 residues. Solely the CDR3 DNA is kept, with 45 bases framed from the first base. Collaborating institutions collected whole blood in K2EDTA tubes following their own protocols. For TCRbeta analysis, collaborators shipped samples in one of three forms: frozen whole blood, isolated PBMCs, or DNA extracted from either of those sample types. Paper-wide results and their limitations: The amount of clinical and demographic metadata varied by source and participant and was provided uncurated.

TCRbeta CDR3 regions were amplified from genomic DNA using the immunoSEQ Assay, a bias-controlled multiplex PCR. The source study handled its data this way. Nucleated cell counts per sample were estimated from amplification of reference gene primers within the assay. To quantify the absolute abundance of each unique TCRbeta CDR3 rearrangement, sequence reads were collapsed and filtered. For each sample, productive Simpson clonality was calculated as the square root of Simpson's diversity index over productive rearrangements. Not all clones reach the TCRdb copy of this immuneACCESS table, which keeps in-frame sequences only. Checked studies attribute under half of the gap to unresolved V genes and leave the rest unexplained. V and J calls and clone size are given by that table; D and trimming were obtained from the DNA. Within this sample are more than 85,000 clones, with about four fifths of them counted one time only. Of the sample, 24% is held by the ten largest clones.

Regarding this clone: Its binding antigen is unknown. No base quality values were provided; no much bigger clone lies one nucleotide off.

Recombination connected TRBV5-1 to TRBJ1-4; TRBD1 lines up with 7 middle nucleotides. The sequenced material came from peripheral blood. This clonotype was obtained from a human donor in a cohort sampled during active COVID-19. DNA sequence: TGCGCCAGCGCCGGTTCGACAGGGAGTAATGAAAAACTGTTTTTT. This yields the protein CASAGSTGSNEKLFF.